This TCR beta chain was sequenced in a study of blood T cell repertoires in COVID-19. Overall study context: The cDNA or gDNA used as material had been derived from T cells, B-cell-depleted T cells, or PBMCs.

The method was immunoSEQ multiplex PCR; TCRdb's version includes in-frame clones alone and lacks a portion of them. The sample carries about 240,000 clones, approximately 83% recorded once. CDR3 size: 16 residues. V shed 0 bases, J shed 7 bases, and the junction held 6 bases outside the gene matches. Germline V gene lookup returns CDR1 LGHNA and CDR2 YNFKEQ. The sample taken for sequencing was peripheral blood. This sequence was found in a woman of 80 years or more with acute or convalescent COVID-19. The V and J genes are TRBV4-2 and TRBJ2-2; 9 bases line up with TRBD1. Here the CDR3 reads CASSQERTGVHGELFF. CDR3 DNA sequence: TGTGCCAGCAGCCAAGAACGGACAGGGGTTCACGGGGAGCTGTTTTTT.